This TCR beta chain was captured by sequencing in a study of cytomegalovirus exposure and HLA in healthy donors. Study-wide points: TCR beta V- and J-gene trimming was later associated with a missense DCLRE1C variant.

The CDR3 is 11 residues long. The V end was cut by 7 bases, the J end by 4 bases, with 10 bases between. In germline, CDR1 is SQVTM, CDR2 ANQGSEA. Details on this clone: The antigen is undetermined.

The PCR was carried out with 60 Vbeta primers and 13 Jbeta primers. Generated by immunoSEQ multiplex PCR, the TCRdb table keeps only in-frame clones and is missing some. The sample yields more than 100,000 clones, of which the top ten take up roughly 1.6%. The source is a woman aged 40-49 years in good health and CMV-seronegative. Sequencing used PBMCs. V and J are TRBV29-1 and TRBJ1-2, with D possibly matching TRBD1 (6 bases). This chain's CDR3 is CSAGDIYGYTF. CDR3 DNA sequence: TGCAGCGCCGGGGACATCTATGGCTACACCTTC. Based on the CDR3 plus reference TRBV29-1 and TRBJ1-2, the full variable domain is SAVISQKPSRDICQRGTSLTIQCQVDSQVTMMFWYRQQPGQSLTLIATANQGSEATYESGFVIDKFPISRPNLTFSTLTVSNMSPEDSSIYLCSAGDIYGYTFGSGTRLTVV.